Sequencing of this T cell receptor (beta chain) was carried out in a study of T cell responses to AZD1222 COVID-19 vaccine. The study, taken as a whole, reports: Mostly white British, mostly female donors; authors suggested clonal diversity may be underestimated.

About this clone: Its antigen remains unknown.

In germline, CDR1 is SGHNT, CDR2 YYREEE (reference sequence). CDR3 size: 15 residues. Trimming cost V 3 bases and J 6 bases; bases outside gene matches: 6. Repertoires were generated with immunoSEQ multiplex PCR, while TCRdb's copy carries only in-frame clones and drops some. The table includes some 98,000 clones, more than 70% detected once. The input for sequencing was peripheral blood, taken on day 0 of AZD1222 vaccination. The sequence was collected from an adult in good health. V is TRBV5-4 and J is TRBJ1-6, with 7 bases that match TRBD1. The CDR3 nucleotides are TGTGCCAGCAGCTCCCAACAGGGGATTAATTCACCCCTCCACTTT. The encoded protein is CASSSQQGINSPLHF.